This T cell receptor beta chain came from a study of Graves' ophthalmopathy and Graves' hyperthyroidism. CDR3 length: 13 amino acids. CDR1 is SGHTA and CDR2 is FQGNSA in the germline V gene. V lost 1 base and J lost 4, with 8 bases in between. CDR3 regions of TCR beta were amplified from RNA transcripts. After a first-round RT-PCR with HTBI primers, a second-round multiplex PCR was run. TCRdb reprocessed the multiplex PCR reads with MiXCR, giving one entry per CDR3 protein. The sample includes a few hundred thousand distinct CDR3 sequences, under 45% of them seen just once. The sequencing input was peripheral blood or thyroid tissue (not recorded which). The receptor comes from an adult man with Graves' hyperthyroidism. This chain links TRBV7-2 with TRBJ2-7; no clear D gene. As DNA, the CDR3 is TGTGCCAGCAGCTTAGGCCGTCAGTACGAGCAGTACTTC. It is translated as CASSLGRQYEQYF.